This T cell receptor (beta chain) comes out of a study of blood T cell repertoires in COVID-19. The CDR3 extends over 14 amino acids. Germline CDR1 LGHDT, CDR2 YNNKEL (reference sequence). Trimming removed 4 bases from V and 2 bases from J; junction bases left unmatched: 2. Assay: immunoSEQ multiplex PCR; the TCRdb copy retains only in-frame clones and omits some. The table has a few hundred thousand clones, roughly 84% seen once. The material sequenced was PBMCs or T cells enriched from blood (not recorded which). This receptor was identified in a woman aged 40 to 55 who had recovered from COVID-19. V is TRBV3-1 (or the pseudogene TRBV3-2) and J is TRBJ2-1; 7 positions agree with TRBD2. CDR3 protein: CASSRSGPYNEQFF. The CDR3, as DNA: TGTGCCAGCAGCCGTAGCGGGCCCTACAATGAGCAGTTCTTC.